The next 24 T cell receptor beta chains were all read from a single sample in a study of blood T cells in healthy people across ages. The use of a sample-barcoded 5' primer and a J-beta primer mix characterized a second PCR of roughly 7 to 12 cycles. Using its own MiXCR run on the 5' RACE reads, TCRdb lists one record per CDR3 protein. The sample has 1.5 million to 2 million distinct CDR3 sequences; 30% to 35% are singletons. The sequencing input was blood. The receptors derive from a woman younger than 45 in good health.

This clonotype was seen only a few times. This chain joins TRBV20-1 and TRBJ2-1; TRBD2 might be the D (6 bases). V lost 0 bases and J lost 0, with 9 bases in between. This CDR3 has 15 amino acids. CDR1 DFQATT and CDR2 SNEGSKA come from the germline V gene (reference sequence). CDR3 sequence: CSARDPGSSYNEQFF. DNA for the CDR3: TGCAGTGCTAGAGATCCCGGGAGCTCCTACAATGAGCAGTTCTTC.

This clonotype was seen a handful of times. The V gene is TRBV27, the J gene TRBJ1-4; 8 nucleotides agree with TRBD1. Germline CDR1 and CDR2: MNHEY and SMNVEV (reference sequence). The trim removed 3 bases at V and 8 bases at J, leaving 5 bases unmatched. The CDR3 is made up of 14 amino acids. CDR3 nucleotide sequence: TGTGCCAGCAGTTTGGGACAGGCACCCGAAAAACTGTTTTTT. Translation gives CASSLGQAPEKLFF.

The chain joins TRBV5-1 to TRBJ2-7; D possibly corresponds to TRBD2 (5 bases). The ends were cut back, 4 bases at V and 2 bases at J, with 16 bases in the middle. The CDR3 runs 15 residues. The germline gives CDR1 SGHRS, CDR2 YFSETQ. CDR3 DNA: TGCGCCAGCAGCCCCGGAGGCTACCTCACCTACGAGCAGTACTTC. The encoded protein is CASSPGGYLTYEQYF.

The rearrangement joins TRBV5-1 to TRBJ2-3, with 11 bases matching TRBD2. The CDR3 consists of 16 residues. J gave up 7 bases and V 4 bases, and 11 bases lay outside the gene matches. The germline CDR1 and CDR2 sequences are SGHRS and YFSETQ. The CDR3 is CASSAGGLAVGNTQYF. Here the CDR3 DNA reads TGCGCCAGCAGCGCCGGGGGACTAGCGGTGGGGAATACGCAGTATTTT.

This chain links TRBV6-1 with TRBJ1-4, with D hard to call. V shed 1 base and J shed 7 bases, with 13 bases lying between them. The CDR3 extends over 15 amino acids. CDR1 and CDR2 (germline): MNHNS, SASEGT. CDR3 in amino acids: CASSEGDQISEKLFF. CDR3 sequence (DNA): TGTGCCAGCAGTGAAGGAGACCAAATTAGTGAAAAACTGTTTTTT.

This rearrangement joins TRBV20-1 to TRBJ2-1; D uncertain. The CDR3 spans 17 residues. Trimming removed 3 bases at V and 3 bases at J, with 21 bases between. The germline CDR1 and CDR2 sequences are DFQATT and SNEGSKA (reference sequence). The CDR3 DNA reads TGCAGTGCTAGGACCCCTTGGAGTAGCACTTACTACAATGAGCAGTTCTTC. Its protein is CSARTPWSSTYYNEQFF.

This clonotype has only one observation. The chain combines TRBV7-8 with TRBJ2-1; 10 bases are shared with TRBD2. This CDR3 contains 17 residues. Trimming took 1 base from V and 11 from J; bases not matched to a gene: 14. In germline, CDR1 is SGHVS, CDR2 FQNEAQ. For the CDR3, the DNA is TGTGCCAGCAGCTTAGGACGACAAATAGCGGGAGGTGGGAAGCAGTTCTTC. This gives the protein CASSLGRQIAGGGKQFF.

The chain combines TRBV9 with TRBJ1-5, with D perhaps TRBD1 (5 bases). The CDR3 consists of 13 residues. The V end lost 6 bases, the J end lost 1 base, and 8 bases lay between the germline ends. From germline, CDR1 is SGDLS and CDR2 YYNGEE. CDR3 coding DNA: TGTGCCAGCACCAGGACAAGCAATCAGCCCCAGCATTTT. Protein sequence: CASTRTSNQPQHF.

CDR3 region: CASSWAASGSYEQYF. CDR3 nucleotide sequence: TGTGCCAGCAGCTGGGCGGCTAGCGGGAGCTACGAGCAGTACTTC. The rearrangement joins TRBV7-8 to TRBJ2-7, with 10 bases aligning to TRBD2. Germline V CDR1 and CDR2: SGHVS, FQNEAQ. V dropped 4 bases and J dropped 3; count of bases not matched to a gene: 6. The CDR3 totals 15 residues.

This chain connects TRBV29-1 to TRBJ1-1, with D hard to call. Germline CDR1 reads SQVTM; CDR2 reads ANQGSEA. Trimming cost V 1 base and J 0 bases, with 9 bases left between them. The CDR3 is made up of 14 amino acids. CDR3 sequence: CSVEVDLLNTEAFF. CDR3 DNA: TGCAGCGTTGAAGTGGACCTCTTGAACACTGAAGCTTTCTTT. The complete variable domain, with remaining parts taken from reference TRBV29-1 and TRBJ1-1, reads SAVISQKPSRDICQRGTSLTIQCQVDSQVTMMFWYRQQPGQSLTLIATANQGSEATYESGFVIDKFPISRPNLTFSTLTVSNMSPEDSSIYLCSVEVDLLNTEAFFGQGTRLTVV.

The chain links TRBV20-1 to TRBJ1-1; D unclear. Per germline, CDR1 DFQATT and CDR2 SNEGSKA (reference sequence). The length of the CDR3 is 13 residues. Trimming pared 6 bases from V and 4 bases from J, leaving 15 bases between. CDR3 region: CSAPSRTGTEAFF. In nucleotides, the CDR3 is TGCAGTGCCCCGAGCAGGACGGGCACTGAAGCTTTCTTT.

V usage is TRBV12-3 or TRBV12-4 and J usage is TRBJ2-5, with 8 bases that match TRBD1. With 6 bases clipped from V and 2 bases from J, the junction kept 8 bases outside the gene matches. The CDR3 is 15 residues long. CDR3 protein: CASRRGQGVQETQYF. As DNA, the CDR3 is TGTGCCAGCAGACGCGGACAGGGCGTTCAAGAGACCCAGTACTTC.

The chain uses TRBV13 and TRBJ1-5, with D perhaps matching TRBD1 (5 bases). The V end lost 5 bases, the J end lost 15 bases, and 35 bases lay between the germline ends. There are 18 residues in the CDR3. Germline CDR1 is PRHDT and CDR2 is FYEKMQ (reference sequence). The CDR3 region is CASSQGPIGEGDFMALHF. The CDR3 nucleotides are TGTGCCAGCAGCCAAGGGCCTATTGGGGAAGGGGACTTTATGGCCCTGCATTTT.

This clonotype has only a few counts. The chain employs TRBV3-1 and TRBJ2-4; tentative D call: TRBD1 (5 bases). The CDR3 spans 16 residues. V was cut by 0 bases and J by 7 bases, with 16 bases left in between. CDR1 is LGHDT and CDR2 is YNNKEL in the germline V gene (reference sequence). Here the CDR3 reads CASSQDTGPQANIQYF. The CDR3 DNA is TGTGCCAGCAGCCAAGATACGGGCCCACAGGCCAACATTCAGTACTTC.

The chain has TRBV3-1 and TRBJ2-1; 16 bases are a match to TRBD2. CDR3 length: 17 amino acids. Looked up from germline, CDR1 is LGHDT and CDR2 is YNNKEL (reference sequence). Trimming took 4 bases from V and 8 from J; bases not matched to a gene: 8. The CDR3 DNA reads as TGTGCCAGCAGCCCGGGGACTAGCGGGAGGGCTTTGGATGAGCAGTTCTTC. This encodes CASSPGTSGRALDEQFF.

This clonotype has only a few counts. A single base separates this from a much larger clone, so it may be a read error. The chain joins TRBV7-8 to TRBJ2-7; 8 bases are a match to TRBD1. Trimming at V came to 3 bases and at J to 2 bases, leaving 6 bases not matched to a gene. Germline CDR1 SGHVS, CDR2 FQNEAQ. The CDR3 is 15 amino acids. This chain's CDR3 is CASSFGQGGPYEQYF. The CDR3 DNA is TGTGCCAGCAGCTTTGGACAGGGAGGCCCCTACGAGCAGTACTTC.

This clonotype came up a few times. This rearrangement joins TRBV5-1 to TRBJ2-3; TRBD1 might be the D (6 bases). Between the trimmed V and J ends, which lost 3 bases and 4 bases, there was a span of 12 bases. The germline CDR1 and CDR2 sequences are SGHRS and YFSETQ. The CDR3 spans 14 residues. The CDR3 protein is CASSWGRNPDTQYF. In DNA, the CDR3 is TGCGCCAGCAGCTGGGGGCGGAACCCAGATACGCAGTATTTT. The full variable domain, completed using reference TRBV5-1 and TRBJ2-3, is KAGVTQTPRYLIKTRGQQVTLSCSPISGHRSVSWYQQTPGQGLQFLFEYFSETQRNKGNFPGRFSGRQFSNSRSEMNVSTLELGDSALYLCASSWGRNPDTQYFGPGTRLTVL.

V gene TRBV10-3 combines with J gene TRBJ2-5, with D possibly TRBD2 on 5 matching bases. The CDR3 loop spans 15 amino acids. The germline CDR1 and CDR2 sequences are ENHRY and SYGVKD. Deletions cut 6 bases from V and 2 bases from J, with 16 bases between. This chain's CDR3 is CAIRGDVFGQETQYF. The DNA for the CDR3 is TGTGCCATCAGGGGAGACGTATTCGGGCAAGAGACCCAGTACTTC.

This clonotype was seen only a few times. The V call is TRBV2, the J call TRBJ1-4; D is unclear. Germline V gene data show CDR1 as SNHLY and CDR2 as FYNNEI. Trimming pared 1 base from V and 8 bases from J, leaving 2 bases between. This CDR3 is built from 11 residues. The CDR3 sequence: CASSEGEKLFF. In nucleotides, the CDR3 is TGTGCCAGCAGTGAAGGGGAAAAACTGTTTTTT.

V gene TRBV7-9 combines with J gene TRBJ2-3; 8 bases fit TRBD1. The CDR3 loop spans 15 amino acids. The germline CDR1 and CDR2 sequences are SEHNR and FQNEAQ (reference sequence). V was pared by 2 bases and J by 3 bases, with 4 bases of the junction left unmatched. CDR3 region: CASSLWTGQTDTQYF. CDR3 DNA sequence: TGTGCCAGCAGCTTATGGACAGGGCAGACAGATACGCAGTATTTT.

The CDR3 loop reads CASSEGRGREQYF. DNA of the CDR3: TGTGCCAGCAGTGAAGGAAGAGGGCGCGAGCAGTACTTC. This chain joins TRBV25-1 and TRBJ2-7, with a weak D call TRBD2 (5 bases). V lost 2 bases and J lost 6, with 11 bases in between. CDR1 and CDR2 from the germline V gene are MGHDK and SYGVNS. This CDR3 is built from 13 residues.

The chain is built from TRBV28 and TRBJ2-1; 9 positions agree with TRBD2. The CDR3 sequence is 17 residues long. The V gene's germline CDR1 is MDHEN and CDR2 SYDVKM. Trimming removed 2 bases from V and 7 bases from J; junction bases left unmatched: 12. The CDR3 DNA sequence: TGTGCCAGCAGTTTAGGTCTCGGTCGCGGGAGGGGGAATGAGCAGTTCTTC. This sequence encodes CASSLGLGRGRGNEQFF.

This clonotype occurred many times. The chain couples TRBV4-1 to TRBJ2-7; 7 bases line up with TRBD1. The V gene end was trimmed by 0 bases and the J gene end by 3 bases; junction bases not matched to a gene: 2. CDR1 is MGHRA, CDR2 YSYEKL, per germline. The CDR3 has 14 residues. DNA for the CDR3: TGCGCCAGCAGCCAAGATCGGGACAGCTACGAGCAGTACTTC. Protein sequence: CASSQDRDSYEQYF.

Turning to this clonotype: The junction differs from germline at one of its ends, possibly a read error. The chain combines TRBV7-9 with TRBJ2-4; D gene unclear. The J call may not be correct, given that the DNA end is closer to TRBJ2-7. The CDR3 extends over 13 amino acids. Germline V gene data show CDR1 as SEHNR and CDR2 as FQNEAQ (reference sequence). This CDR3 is CANSRASSYEQYF. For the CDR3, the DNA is TGTGCCAACAGCCGAGCTAGCTCCTACGAGCAGTACTTC.